This note documents a single TCR beta chain sequence. The Seattle patients, enrolled during active infection, were followed longitudinally. The data derive from a study of blood T cell repertoires in COVID-19. The CDR3 contains 15 residues. Germline trimming cut 4 bases from V and 7 bases from J; bases unmatched to any gene: 8. In germline, CDR1 is SGHNT, CDR2 YYREEE (reference sequence). The method was immunoSEQ multiplex PCR; TCRdb's version includes in-frame clones alone and lacks a portion of them. The table lists under 200,000 clones, roughly 85% of them singletons. The sequenced sample was peripheral blood. The chain carries TRBV5-4 and TRBJ2-2, with 9 bases lining up with TRBD2. The origin of this receptor is a woman in her fifties or sixties with COVID-19, enrolled during active disease. The CDR3 DNA reads as TGTGCCAGCAGCCTAGCGGGGCCCGGGGGCGGGGAGCTGTTTTTT. It encodes CASSLAGPGGGELFF.